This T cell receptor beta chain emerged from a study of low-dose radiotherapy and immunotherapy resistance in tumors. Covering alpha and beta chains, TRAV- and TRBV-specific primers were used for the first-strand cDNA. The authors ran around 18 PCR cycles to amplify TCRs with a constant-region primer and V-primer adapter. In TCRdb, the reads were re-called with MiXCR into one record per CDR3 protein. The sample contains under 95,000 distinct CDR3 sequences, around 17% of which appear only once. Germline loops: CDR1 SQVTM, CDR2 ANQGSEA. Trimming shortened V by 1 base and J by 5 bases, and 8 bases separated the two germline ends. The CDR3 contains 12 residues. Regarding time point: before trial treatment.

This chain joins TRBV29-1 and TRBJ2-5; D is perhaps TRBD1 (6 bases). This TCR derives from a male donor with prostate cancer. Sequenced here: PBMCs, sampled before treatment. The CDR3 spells CSVEVGAETQYF. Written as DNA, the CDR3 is TGCAGCGTTGAAGTGGGGGCTGAGACCCAGTACTTC.